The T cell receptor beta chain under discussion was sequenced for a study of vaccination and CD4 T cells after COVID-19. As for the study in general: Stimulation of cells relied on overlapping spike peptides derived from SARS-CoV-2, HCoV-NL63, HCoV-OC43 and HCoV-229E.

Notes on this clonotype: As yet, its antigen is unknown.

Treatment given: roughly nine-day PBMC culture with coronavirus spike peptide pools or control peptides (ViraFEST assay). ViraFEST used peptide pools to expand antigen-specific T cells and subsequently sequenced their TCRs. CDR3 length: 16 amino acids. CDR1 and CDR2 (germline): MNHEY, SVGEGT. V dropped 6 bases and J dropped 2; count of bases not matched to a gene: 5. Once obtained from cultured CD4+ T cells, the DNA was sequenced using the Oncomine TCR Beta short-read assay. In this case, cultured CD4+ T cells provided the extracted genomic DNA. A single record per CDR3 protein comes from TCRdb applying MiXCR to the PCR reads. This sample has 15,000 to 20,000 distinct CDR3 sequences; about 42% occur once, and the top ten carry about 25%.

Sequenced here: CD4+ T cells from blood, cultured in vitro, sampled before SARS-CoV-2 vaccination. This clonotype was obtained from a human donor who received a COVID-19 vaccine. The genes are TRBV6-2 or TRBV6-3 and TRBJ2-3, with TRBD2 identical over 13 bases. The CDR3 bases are TGTGCCAGCAGACCGACTAGCGGGGGGATCACAGATACGCAGTATTTT. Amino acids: CASRPTSGGITDTQYF.